A single T cell receptor beta chain is shown here with its context. No antigen is known for it. This CDR3 contains 16 residues. CDR1 is LGHNA, CDR2 YNFKEQ, per germline. V was shortened by 0 bases and J by 10 bases, with 16 bases between the two germline ends. Some clones are missing from TCRdb's copy, which holds only in-frame ones; the method was immunoSEQ multiplex PCR. The sample lists some 20,000 clones; around three fifths were seen once. This record belongs to a study of Tregs in tolerant kidney transplant recipients. Study-level information: Sorting of CD4+CD25+CD127- cells followed approximately 3-day belatacept mixed lymphocyte reactions, sometimes with roughly five-day graft donor restimulation. Sorting used antibodies to exclude donor cells.

Broader study findings: Tregs expanded with activated donor B cells seemed most donor-specific.

This chain joins TRBV4-2 and TRBJ1-6; D is unclear. The sample taken for sequencing was Tregs from blood cultured with allogeneic cells. The receptor was isolated from a human donor in good health. The CDR3 DNA follows: TGTGCCAGCAGCCAAGACCTCCCGGCAGGAGGATCACCCCTCCACTTT. The encoded protein is CASSQDLPAGGSPLHF.